One and the same sample provided the 29 T cell receptor beta chains below, sequenced in a study of T cells in Graves' hyperthyroidism and ophthalmopathy (dated 2019 in TCRdb). To prepare the library, multiplex PCR was applied. The sequencer listed for this sample is Illumina HiSeq 2000. TCR beta CDR3 regions were amplified from RNA transcripts. The first round of RT-PCR for the TCR CDR3 was performed with the HTBI primer set and the Qiagen OneStep RT-PCR kit. TCRdb itself trimmed the public reads at Q25 with fastp, ran MiXCR and retained productive beta chains. Rows matching on CDR3 protein sequence are summarized as one entry with the most common DNA and genes. This sample is represented by tens of thousands of distinct CDR3 sequences; just under 50% of them were singletons. Approximately 6.2% of the sample rests with the top ten. The sequenced material came from blood. The receptors originated from a woman aged 45-65 years with Graves' hyperthyroidism that later progressed to Graves' ophthalmopathy.

V gene TRBV10-3 combines with J gene TRBJ1-2; 8 nucleotides agree with TRBD1. Germline-derived CDR1 and CDR2 are ENHRY and SYGVKD. The V and J ends lost 6 bases and 2 bases, in that order; junction bases with no gene match: 2. This CDR3 comprises 13 residues. Written as DNA, the CDR3 is TGTGCCATCAGAGGACAGGGAAACTATGGCTACACCTTC. Translating it yields CAIRGQGNYGYTF.

The table lists this clonotype with many counts. The chain couples TRBV2 to TRBJ2-1, with a weak D call TRBD1 (5 bases). From germline, CDR1 is SNHLY and CDR2 FYNNEI. This CDR3 is 14 amino acids long. V was trimmed by 8 bases and J by 6 bases, leaving 17 bases between them. In DNA form, the CDR3 reads TGTGCCAGCGGGGCGAGCGACCACACCAATGAGCAGTTCTTC. This translates into CASGASDHTNEQFF.

J is TRBJ2-5 and V is TRBV6-4, with D perhaps TRBD1 or TRBD2 (5 bases each). This CDR3 has 13 residues. CDR1 is MRHNA, CDR2 SNTAGT, per germline. Deletions cut 3 bases from V and 7 bases from J, with 12 bases between. CDR3 protein: CASSEGLGTTQYF. The CDR3 nucleotides are TGTGCCAGCAGTGAGGGTCTTGGGACGACCCAGTACTTC.

This clonotype ranks as medium-sized. The J gene is TRBJ2-7, the V gene TRBV7-2, with 7 bases that match TRBD2. Germline trimming cut 6 bases from V and 3 bases from J; bases unmatched to any gene: 8. This CDR3 comprises 14 residues. Germline lookup yields CDR1 SGHTA and CDR2 FQGNSA. The CDR3 region has the DNA TGTGCCAGCAGTCGGGAGCGGGGAGACTACGAGCAGTACTTC. This gives the protein CASSRERGDYEQYF.

Judged by abundance, this clonotype is medium-sized. The V and J genes are TRBV2 and TRBJ2-5; D call uncertain. The length of the CDR3 is 13 residues. The V and J ends lost 2 bases and 4 bases respectively, with 8 bases between them. Germline V CDR1 and CDR2: SNHLY, FYNNEI. The CDR3 nucleotides read TGTGCCAGCAGTGAACAACTTGTAGAGACCCAGTACTTC. It translates to CASSEQLVETQYF.

This clonotype was seen many times. CDR3 in amino acids: CASIPGGQSSYGYTF. The DNA for the CDR3 is TGTGCCAGTATCCCGGGGGGCCAATCAAGCTATGGCTACACCTTC. V gene TRBV19 combines with J gene TRBJ1-2, with D maybe TRBD1 (6 bases). Per the germline V gene, CDR1 is LNHDA and CDR2 is SQIVND (reference sequence). Trimming removed 7 bases at V and 4 bases at J, with 19 bases between. This CDR3 is built from 15 residues.

This clonotype was counted many times. V usage is TRBV19 and J usage is TRBJ1-2; TRBD1 might be the D (5 bases). V lost 3 bases to trimming and J lost 3 bases, with 17 bases between them. This CDR3 contains 16 residues. Germline CDR1 LNHDA, CDR2 SQIVND (reference sequence). CDR3 loop: CASSIRRDALYYGYTF. The CDR3 DNA reads TGTGCCAGTAGTATCCGCCGGGACGCACTTTACTATGGCTACACCTTC.

This chain connects TRBV15 to TRBJ2-1; D perhaps matches TRBD2 (5 bases). Germline CDR1 LNHNV, CDR2 YYDKDF (reference sequence). Trimming shortened V by 1 base and J by 6 bases, and 19 bases separated the two germline ends. The CDR3 has 17 residues. The CDR3 region is CATSRGGDTNYGNEQFF. The CDR3 bases are TGTGCCACCAGCAGAGGGGGAGATACTAACTATGGCAATGAGCAGTTCTTC.

This clonotype was seen ten or more times. The chain joins TRBV5-5 to TRBJ1-3; 8 bases match TRBD1. J gave up 4 bases and V 4 bases, and 4 bases lay outside the gene matches. Germline-derived CDR1 and CDR2 are SGHKS and YYEKEE (reference sequence). This CDR3 comprises 14 residues. This chain's CDR3 is CASSPTGAGNTIYF. In nucleotides, the CDR3 is TGTGCCAGCAGCCCGACAGGGGCCGGAAACACCATATATTTT.

The chain combines TRBV20-1 with TRBJ2-7, with D possibly TRBD1 on 5 matching bases. This CDR3 is 14 amino acids long. The ends were cut back, 4 bases at V and 6 bases at J, with 19 bases in the middle. Germline CDR1 is DFQATT and CDR2 is SNEGSKA (reference sequence). The CDR3 spells CSAIVRDPLREQYF. The DNA for the CDR3 is TGCAGTGCTATCGTCAGGGATCCCCTTCGCGAGCAGTACTTC.

The chain combines TRBV7-2 with TRBJ2-1; no clear D gene. The V gene lost 5 bases and the J gene lost 9 bases, with 29 bases spanning the gap. CDR1 SGHTA and CDR2 FQGNSA come from the germline V gene. This CDR3 is 18 amino acids long. CDR3 DNA sequence: TGTGCCAGCAGCCTCTTTCTTTTCGGCAGCTCAACCTACGGTGAGCAGTTCTTC. It is translated as CASSLFLFGSSTYGEQFF.

The chain combines TRBV28 with TRBJ2-3; D is unresolved. From germline, CDR1 is MDHEN and CDR2 SYDVKM. Trimming took 4 bases from V and 0 from J, leaving 17 bases between them. The length of the CDR3 is 17 residues. CDR3 DNA: TGTGCCAGCAGTTCCTCCCACACGGGCGCTAGCACAGATACGCAGTATTTT. Translated, it gives CASSSSHTGASTDTQYF.

There are many counts of this clonotype. This chain connects TRBV4-1 to TRBJ1-4; unclear D gene. The ends were cut back, 0 bases at V and 11 bases at J, with 16 bases in the middle. CDR3 length: 15 residues. Germline CDR1 is MGHRA and CDR2 is YSYEKL. The CDR3 region has the DNA TGCGCCAGCAGCCAAGACGCTTCAGTTACCCGGAAACTGTTTTTT. Its protein product is CASSQDASVTRKLFF.

This clonotype was seen at least ten times. With a much larger clone just one base away, this may be a read error. The V and J genes are TRBV5-6 and TRBJ1-2, with D perhaps TRBD1 (5 bases). This CDR3 contains 13 residues. Germline V gene sequence: CDR1 SGHDT, CDR2 YYEEEE. CDR3 coding DNA: TGTGCCAGCAGCTTGTCGACAGCCTATGGCCACACCTTC. As protein: CASSLSTAYGHTF.

This clonotype has ten or more counts. The rearrangement joins TRBV30 to TRBJ1-5; TRBD1 might be the D (5 bases). In germline, CDR1 is GTSNPN, CDR2 SVGIG (reference sequence). V was trimmed by 2 bases and J by 3 bases, leaving 14 bases between them. The CDR3 extends over 15 amino acids. In DNA form, the CDR3 reads TGTGCCTGGAGTCCCGGGGCAGGGAACAATCAGCCCCAGCATTTT. It is translated as CAWSPGAGNNQPQHF.

The chain employs TRBV4-1 and TRBJ2-1; tentatively, D is TRBD2 (6 bases). The length of the CDR3 is 13 residues. Germline V gene sequence: CDR1 MGHRA, CDR2 YSYEKL. Trimming pared 8 bases from V and 7 bases from J, leaving 15 bases between. The CDR3 DNA follows: TGCGCCAGCCGGACGGACGGAGGGAATGAGCAGTTCTTC. The encoded protein is CASRTDGGNEQFF.

The V call is TRBV20-1, the J call TRBJ2-1; no clear D. This CDR3 comprises 14 residues. The V end lost 6 bases, the J end lost 11 bases, and 23 bases lay between the germline ends. Germline CDR1 is DFQATT and CDR2 is SNEGSKA (reference sequence). The CDR3 DNA sequence: TGCAGTGCCAGCTCACCGGGCAGCCAGCTCCAGCAGTTCTTC. Translation: CSASSPGSQLQQFF.

Relative to its sample, this clonotype is medium-sized (0.01 to 0.1%). The chain employs TRBV7-6 and TRBJ2-1; 10 bases are shared with TRBD2. Germline CDR1 reads SGHVS; CDR2 reads FNYEAQ. The length of the CDR3 is 16 residues. The ends lost 8 bases at V and 2 bases at J; junction bases unmatched: 9. The CDR3 spells CASGSSGSPTYNEQFF. DNA of the CDR3: TGTGCCAGCGGCTCTAGCGGGAGTCCCACCTACAATGAGCAGTTCTTC.

This clonotype was seen repeatedly, ten times or more. The rearrangement links TRBV9 to TRBJ2-1, with D tentatively TRBD1 or TRBD2 (5 bases each). From germline, CDR1 is SGDLS and CDR2 YYNGEE. The germline V and J ends were trimmed by 7 bases and 2 bases, with 16 bases remaining between them. CDR3 size: 15 residues. CDR3 bases: TGTGCCAGCCAGGTGGGGGATTCAGCCTACAATGAGCAGTTCTTC. Amino acid sequence: CASQVGDSAYNEQFF.

This clonotype was found once. The chain has TRBV5-1 and TRBJ1-2, with 10 bases fitting TRBD1. The CDR3 length is 17 residues. J was trimmed by 0 bases and V by 5 bases; bases with no gene match: 10. Germline assignment: CDR1 SGHRS and CDR2 YFSETQ. In DNA, the CDR3 is TGCGCCAGCAGGCACGGACAGGGGGTTTCCTCTAACTATGGCTACACCTTC. This translates into CASRHGQGVSSNYGYTF.

This clonotype appeared many times. This rearrangement joins TRBV2 to TRBJ1-1; 8 bases are a match to TRBD1. The CDR3 has 13 amino acids. The V and J ends lost 7 bases and 4 bases, in that order; junction bases with no gene match: 5. Per germline, CDR1 SNHLY and CDR2 FYNNEI. The CDR3 DNA reads as TGTGCCAGCATTACGCAGGGGGCCACTGAAGCTTTCTTT. Translated: CASITQGATEAFF.

The table lists this clonotype with many counts. The V gene is TRBV6-5, the J gene TRBJ2-3; D is unresolved. V gave up 0 bases and J gave up 1 base, with 8 bases separating them. Germline V gives CDR1 MNHEY, CDR2 SVGAGI. The CDR3 totals 15 residues. CDR3 DNA: TGTGCCAGCAGTTACTCTAACAGACGCACAGATACGCAGTATTTT. As protein: CASSYSNRRTDTQYF.

Comments on this clonotype: Because the CDR3 is missing its conserved closing phenylalanine or tryptophan, this is likely a read error. V usage is TRBV5-4 and J usage is TRBJ2-7, with D unclear. Germline V gene lookup returns CDR1 SGHNT and CDR2 YYREEE (reference sequence). The length of the CDR3 is 13 residues. The CDR3 loop reads CTSSSQTSYEQYI. CDR3 nucleotide sequence: TGTACCAGCAGCTCACAGACTTCCTACGAGCAGTACATC.

In this sample, this clonotype turned up many times. This sequence joins TRBV30 and TRBJ1-2, with D unclear. CDR3 length: 13 amino acids. CDR1 is GTSNPN, CDR2 SVGIG, per germline (reference sequence). V was pared by 2 bases and J by 7 bases, with 14 bases between. CDR3 region: CAWSQRGSGGYTF. CDR3 in DNA: TGTGCCTGGAGTCAACGGGGTTCTGGTGGCTACACCTTC.

The gene calls are TRBV5-1 and TRBJ1-6; 10 bases fit TRBD1. J was trimmed by 7 bases and V by 0 bases; bases with no gene match: 1. CDR3 size: 15 residues. CDR1 is SGHRS, CDR2 YFSETQ, per germline. The CDR3 nucleotides are TGCGCCAGCAGCTTGGGGGACAGGGGAAATTCACCCCTCCACTTT. Translated, it gives CASSLGDRGNSPLHF.

This clonotype was seen many times. CDR3 residues: CASSQRAGDTQYF. For the CDR3, the DNA is TGTGCCAGCAGCCAGAGAGCGGGGGATACGCAGTATTTT. The chain joins TRBV3-1 to TRBJ2-3; 7 bases align to TRBD2. Germline V gives CDR1 LGHDT, CDR2 YNNKEL (reference sequence). The CDR3 contains 13 residues. With V trimmed by 3 bases and J by 6 bases, 3 bases remained unmatched.

This clonotype is medium-sized in the sample. The V and J genes are TRBV7-8 and TRBJ2-7, with D tentatively TRBD2 (6 bases). In germline, CDR1 is SGHVS, CDR2 FQNEAQ. V was shortened by 1 base and J by 2 bases, with 9 bases between the two germline ends. The CDR3 spans 14 residues. The DNA of the CDR3 is TGTGCCAGCAGCTTAGAGGAGGGTACCTACGAGCAGTACTTC. It codes for CASSLEEGTYEQYF.

There are many counts of this clonotype. This chain joins TRBV5-1 and TRBJ2-3, with D unresolved. V dropped 0 bases and J dropped 2 bases, with 10 bases sitting between them. Germline assignment: CDR1 SGHRS and CDR2 YFSETQ. The CDR3 sequence is 15 residues long. The CDR3, as DNA: TGCGCCAGCAGCTTGGGTCTAGACAACACAGATACGCAGTATTTT. It codes for CASSLGLDNTDTQYF.

This clonotype was seen many times. The chain recombines TRBV3-1 with TRBJ2-3; D is unclear. Trimming stripped 3 bases from V and 3 bases from J, with 10 bases between. The CDR3 is 14 residues long. CDR1 and CDR2 from the germline V gene are LGHDT and YNNKEL (reference sequence). This CDR3 reads CASSHLRRTDTQYF. In DNA form, the CDR3 reads TGTGCCAGCAGCCACCTCCGTAGGACAGATACGCAGTATTTT.